This T cell receptor (beta chain) was documented in a study of shared clonotypes between healthy human individuals. Turning to this clone: Its antigen is currently unknown.

Per the original data handling: Without quality scores, immunoSEQ junctional reads could not be filtered like full-length reads. Repertoires were generated with immunoSEQ multiplex PCR, while TCRdb's copy carries only in-frame clones and drops some. V and J calls and clone size are given by that table; D and trimming were obtained from the DNA. Of 2 million to 2.5 million clones listed, just under 95% were seen once; the top ten hold approximately 0.4%. V was trimmed by 1 base and J by 6 bases, leaving 21 bases between them. The CDR3 is 17 residues long. Germline CDR1 SEHNR, CDR2 FQNEAQ (reference sequence). Overall study results and limits: Several donors held about 4.5% of naive CD4 clonotypes in common.

The sequence was collected from a man aged 18 to 30 in good health. Some clones in this sample may be carry-over from other donors' samples. The sequencing sample was made of naive CD4+ T cells from PBMCs. Stated subset: CD45RA+ positively selected. V gene TRBV7-9 combines with J gene TRBJ1-2; D possibly corresponds to TRBD1 (5 bases). The CDR3 DNA follows: TGTGCCAGCAGCTTAGTAGGCTGGGACCGGGGGATCGATGGCTACACCTTC. Translation gives CASSLVGWDRGIDGYTF.